This TCR beta chain came from a study of memory CD4+ T cells and cytomegalovirus serostatus. Assay used: immunoSEQ multiplex PCR; TCRdb lists only in-frame clones, some missing. The data contain 55,000 to 65,000 clones, 81% of them singletons. CDR1 is MGHRA and CDR2 is YSYEKL in the germline V gene. V dropped 1 base and J dropped 6; count of bases not matched to a gene: 7. The CDR3 is 15 residues long. Single viable CD3+CD4+CD8-CD45RO+ cells were sorted as the memory CD4+ T cells. The TCR originated in an adult in good health and CMV-seronegative. The chain joins TRBV4-1 to TRBJ2-3; 7 bases are shared with TRBD2. The sequenced sample consisted of memory CD4+ T cells from blood. The CDR3 bases are TGCGCCAGCAGCCAAGGGGAGACTAGCTGGGATACGCAGTATTTT. It yields the protein CASSQGETSWDTQYF.